These T cell receptor beta chains were read from a single sample in a study of tumor and adjacent non-tumor tissue in lung cancer. TCRdb re-called the multiplex PCR reads through MiXCR, storing one row per CDR3 protein. The profile shows under 150,000 distinct CDR3 sequences, approximately 66% of them singletons. Sequencing input: lung tumor tissue. These receptors originate from a man aged 60-69 years with small cell lung cancer. Both conserved end residues are part of each CDR3. D genes are given only for firm matches. A row's size may be missing; if present it is once, few, many or a size class.

TRBD1	-	TRBJ2-7	TRBV11-1	TGTGCCAGCAGCAAACAGGGGCGCGAGCATTACTTC	CASSKQGREHYF
TRBD1	-	TRBJ2-2	TRBV12-3/TRBV12-4	TGTGCCAGCAGGGGGACAGGGAATAACAGCGGGGAGCTGTTTTTT	CASRGTGNNSGELFF
TRBD1	-	TRBJ2-5	TRBV5-4	TGTGCCAGCACCACTAAACAGGGGGCAGAGACCCAGTACTTC	CASTTKQGAETQYF
-	many	TRBJ2-7	TRBV28	TGTGCCAGCGGAGGCTCCGGGACTTCGCACTTC	CASGGSGTSHF
TRBD2	-	TRBJ2-7	TRBV20-1	TGCAGTGCTAGAGATAAGCGGGAGGCCTACGAGCAGAACTTC	CSARDKREAYEQNF
-	-	TRBJ1-1	TRBV11-3	TGTGCCAGCAGCAGAGGGGGAGGTATTGAAGCTTTCTTT	CASSRGGGIEAFF
TRBD2	many	TRBJ2-1	TRBV7-9	TGTGCCAGCAGCCCAACTAGCGGGCTTAACAATGAGCAGTTCTTC	CASSPTSGLNNEQFF
TRBD2	many	TRBJ2-3	TRBV11-2	TGTGCCAGCAGCTTAGGGACTAGCGGGAGAGATACGCAGTATTTT	CASSLGTSGRDTQYF
-	-	TRBJ2-1	TRBV7-9	TGTGCCAGCAGCTCGACAGGCAATGAGGAGTTCTTT	CASSSTGNEEFF
-	once	TRBJ2-7	TRBV12-5	TGTGCTAGTGGTTTGGTCGCTACGGGGATCCACTACGAGCAGTACTTC	CASGLVATGIHYEQYF
TRBD2	-	TRBJ2-1	TRBV6-6	TGTGCCAGCAGTTACGGCAAGGGAGGGACTCATCTAAATGAGCAGTTCTTC	CASSYGKGGTHLNEQFF
-	-	TRBJ1-3	TRBV6-2/TRBV6-3	TGTACCAGCAGTTGGCGGACAGTCTCTAGAAACACCATATATTTT	CTSSWRTVSRNTIYF
-	many	TRBJ1-1	TRBV20-1	TGCAGTGCTAGATCGGGACGGCTAACATCTGAAGCTTTCTTT	CSARSGRLTSEAFF
-	many	TRBJ2-1	TRBV20-1	TGCAGTGCTAGAGATTCTGGGGATGAGCAGTTCTTC	CSARDSGDEQFF
-	-	TRBJ1-1	TRBV5-4	TGTGTCAGCAGCTCGGGGGGCGGTATGATGAATACTGAAGCTTTCTTT	CVSSSGGGMMNTEAFF
-	-	TRBJ1-3	TRBV6-1	TGTGCCAGCAGTGAGAATACCGGGGTCGGAAACACCATATATTTT	CASSENTGVGNTIYF
TRBD1	few	TRBJ2-5	TRBV4-2	TGTGCCAGCAGCCAAGCCGGACAGGGAAGAGAGACCCAGTACTTC	CASSQAGQGRETQYF
-	-	TRBJ1-4	TRBV29-1	TGCAGCGCGCAGGTGGATTCGGGAAAACTGTTTTTT	CSAQVDSGKLFF
-	-	TRBJ2-7	TRBV5-5	TGTGCCAGCAGCAGGTTCCAGGGGCGCGTTTACGAGCAGTACTTC	CASSRFQGRVYEQYF
-	-	TRBJ2-5	TRBV6-5	TGTGCCAGCAGGCACACCGGGACATACCAAGAGACCCAGTACTTC	CASRHTGTYQETQYF
-	-	TRBJ2-1	TRBV4-2	TGTGCCAGCAACCTGCGGACTGGTTACAATGAGCAGTTCTTC	CASNLRTGYNEQFF
-	-	TRBJ2-7	TRBV20-1	TGCAGTGCCCGGCGGCCAACGAACGAGCAGTACTTC	CSARRPTNEQYF
-	-	TRBJ2-5	TRBV11-2	TGTGCCAGCAGCGCAACCGGGGCCCAAGAATGCTTC	CASSATGAQECF
-	once	TRBJ2-3	TRBV11-2	TGTGCCAGCAGCTTAGCGGGTGATAAAGATACGCAGAATTTT	CASSLAGDKDTQNF
TRBD2	once	TRBJ2-1	TRBV5-1	TGCGTCAGCAGCACTTGGGAACGGCTAGCGGGTTACAATGAGCAGTTCTTC	CVSSTWERLAGYNEQFF
TRBD1	-	TRBJ2-2	TRBV20-1	TGCAGTGCTAGTGGACAGGTGACAAGGGGGGAGCTGTTTTTT	CSASGQVTRGELFF
-	once	TRBJ2-3	TRBV12-3/TRBV12-4	TGTGCCAGCAGTCGTAGATTTGGCGTGAGTACAGATACGCAGTATTTT	CASSRRFGVSTDTQYF
-	many	TRBJ2-1	TRBV20-1	TGCAGTGCTTTTAAGGATGAGCAGTTCTTC	CSAFKDEQFF
TRBD1	-	TRBJ2-7	TRBV28	TGTGCCAGCAGGCGACAGGGGCGAAACGAGCAGCACTTC	CASRRQGRNEQHF
-	-	TRBJ1-5	TRBV20-1	TGCGGTGCTAGAGTAGCAGGCGGGACGATCACTCAGCCCCAGCATTTT	CGARVAGGTITQPQHF
-	few	TRBJ2-1	TRBV12-3/TRBV12-4	TGTGCCAGCAGTTTAGGGACCTCCAAGGAGAACAATGAGCAGTTCTTC	CASSLGTSKENNEQFF
-	-	TRBJ2-1	TRBV28	TGTGCCAGCCCCCCCAGGCGAGGAGCCGACAATGAGCAGTTCTTC	CASPPRRGADNEQFF
TRBD2	many	TRBJ2-5	TRBV20-1	TGCAGTGCTAGAGGATCGGCGGGAGGGAGAGAGACCCAGTACTTC	CSARGSAGGRETQYF
-	-	TRBJ1-4	TRBV11-1	TGTGCCAGCAACCGGATAGCTGAAAAACTGTTTTTT	CASNRIAEKLFF
TRBD2	-	TRBJ2-3	TRBV20-1	TGCAGTGTTTTTAGCGGGACTGGAGATATGCAGTATTTT	CSVFSGTGDMQYF
TRBD2	-	TRBJ2-1	TRBV12-3/TRBV12-4	TGTGCCAGCAGTAGACTAGCGGGGGGGAACAATGAGCGGTTCTTC	CASSRLAGGNNERFF
-	-	TRBJ2-5	TRBV11-2	TGTGCCGGCAGCTCAGTGCGGGGTAGAGAGACCCAGTACTTT	CAGSSVRGRETQYF
-	-	TRBJ2-3	TRBV20-1	TGCAGTGTTAGTGCTACTAGCTGGAGTCGGACAGATACGCAGTATTTT	CSVSATSWSRTDTQYF
-	-	TRBJ1-5	TRBV25-1	TGTGCCAGCAGTCAGGACTATCAGCCCCAGCATTTT	CASSQDYQPQHF
TRBD2	many	TRBJ2-5	TRBV20-1	TGCAGTGCAACGACTAGCGGAAGGGGGGCAGAGACCCAGTACTTC	CSATTSGRGAETQYF
-	-	TRBJ1-5	TRBV29-1	TGCAGTGTTAAACAGGCGGGCAATCAGCCCCAGCATTTT	CSVKQAGNQPQHF
-	-	TRBJ2-1	TRBV29-1	TGCAGCGTTCGACTATCGGGTTACGGTGAGCGGTTCTTC	CSVRLSGYGERFF
TRBD1	-	TRBJ2-3	TRBV29-1	TGCAGCGTCTACGACTCCGGGACAGTGGGATATGATACGCAGTATTTT	CSVYDSGTVGYDTQYF
-	once	TRBJ2-3	TRBV20-1	TGCAGTGCTAGGCCCCGTGGCTGCCGCCGCACAGATACGCAGTATTTT	CSARPRGCRRTDTQYF
TRBD1	-	TRBJ2-1	TRBV12-3/TRBV12-4	TGTGCCAACAGTTTAGCGCGAGGGGACAGCCCGTTCTTC	CANSLARGDSPFF
-	-	TRBJ2-7	TRBV11-3	TGTGCCAGCTGCACACCCGACGGTTTCTACGAGCAGTATTTC	CASCTPDGFYEQYF
-	-	TRBJ2-7	TRBV2	TGTGCCAGCTCACAGGTATCCTACGAGCAGTACTTC	CASSQVSYEQYF
TRBD1	-	TRBJ1-5	TRBV6-6	TGTGCCAGCAGTGGACTACTTGCACAGGGGAATCAGCCCCAACATTTT	CASSGLLAQGNQPQHF
-	-	TRBJ2-6	TRBV4-2	TGTGCCAGCAGCCTCAGGGCTGGTGGGACCAACGTCCTGACTTTC	CASSLRAGGTNVLTF